Listed below are T cell receptor beta chains from one sample, sequenced in a study of cytotoxic CD8 clonotypes in ibrutinib-treated CLL. Sequencing was performed with immunoSEQ multiplex PCR; in TCRdb, only in-frame clones are kept and a portion is missing. The profile shows 100,000 or so clones, about 53% of them singletons. The sequencing here drew on PBMCs, taken after 24 months of ibrutinib treatment. The receptors were sampled from a human donor with chronic lymphocytic leukemia. The CDR3 runs from the conserved cysteine through the conserved F or W. Not all rows give a size; the values are once, few, many and, for expanded clones, a class.

clone size	CDR3 length	J gene	V gene	CDR3 protein
few	14	TRBJ2-1	TRBV6-1	CASSVGSSYNEQFF
NA	15	TRBJ2-5	TRBV7-6	CASTQAGVVLETQYF
NA	13	TRBJ1-5	TRBV7-2	CASSLGTNQPQHF
few	16	TRBJ1-6	TRBV5-1	CASSLAGVKVNSPLHF
few	16	TRBJ2-1	TRBV7-3	CASSLTRTSGDNEQFF
NA	14	TRBJ1-3	TRBV25-1	CASSVNTAGNTIYF
NA	15	TRBJ1-5	TRBV7-9	CASSSTGNSNQPQHF
NA	15	TRBJ1-6	TRBV6-5	CASSYTPTGFSPLHF
few	14	TRBJ1-4	TRBV28	CASRKRQGYEKLFF
NA	11	TRBJ1-4	TRBV6-6	CATSMGEKLFF
NA	14	TRBJ1-1	TRBV5-1	CASSRGSATTEAFF
few	16	TRBJ2-7	TRBV27	CASSFPSDRGGYEQYF
NA	14	TRBJ2-3	TRBV6-1	CASSIGGGGDTQYF
NA	14	TRBJ1-2	TRBV10-3	CAVRPGTGSYGYTF
NA	16	TRBJ1-4	TRBV7-9	CASSLGSRTTNEKLFF
few	16	TRBJ2-3	TRBV7-3	CASSLISGPSTDTQYF
NA	15	TRBJ2-7	TRBV30	CAWSVLGGPASEQYF
once	16	TRBJ2-5	TRBV7-9	CASSLPRGGASETQYF
NA	15	TRBJ2-7	TRBV7-6	CASSPRQGTSYEQYF
NA	15	TRBJ1-6	TRBV7-2	CASSLQGFYNSPLHF
few	13	TRBJ1-2	TRBV7-2	CASSNGQDYGYTF
NA	16	TRBJ1-4	TRBV7-9	CASSLSRTESNEKLFF
NA	19	TRBJ2-3	TRBV18	CASSLSRTSGGAPTDTQYF
NA	15	TRBJ2-2	TRBV13	CASSVTGPNTGELFF
NA	18	TRBJ2-3	TRBV6-1	CASSGSTSENPSTDTQYF
NA	14	TRBJ2-3	TRBV5-1	CASSFLAGEDTQYF
NA	16	TRBJ1-4	TRBV9	CASSVGTGRTNEKLFF
few	14	TRBJ2-7	TRBV5-6	CASTTGDLDYEQYF
once	14	TRBJ1-5	TRBV27	CASSLRQNNQPQHF
few	13	TRBJ1-5	TRBV10-3	CATSRDVNQPQHF
NA	12	TRBJ1-1	TRBV30	CAWSPTTAEAFF
NA	13	TRBJ2-3	TRBV6-5	CASSYGARDTQYF
many	13	TRBJ1-1	TRBV7-6	CASSLQGNTEAFF
NA	15	TRBJ1-1	TRBV7-2	CASSYSLQGTTEAFF
NA	16	TRBJ1-3	TRBV5-1	CASSLSPRELTNTIYF
NA	14	TRBJ1-2	TRBV30	CAWSVPDVDYGYTF
NA	15	TRBJ2-7	TRBV27	CASSPGEGGWGEQYF
NA	12	TRBJ2-5	TRBV2	CASSGSRETQYF
NA	14	TRBJ2-3	TRBV29-1	CSVDRDRGLDTQYF
NA	12	TRBJ2-7	TRBV7-9	CASSPGIYEQYF
NA	12	TRBJ2-4	TRBV5-6	CASSADRNIQYF
few	14	TRBJ2-5	TRBV11-3	CASSLDLKGGAQYF
NA	17	TRBJ1-1	TRBV4-2	CASSQTPGDVLNTEAFF
NA	11	TRBJ1-2	TRBV6-1	CASSSGPGYTF
NA	14	TRBJ2-5	TRBV10-1	CASSTRTSRETQYF
NA	16	TRBJ2-7	TRBV9	CASSVGALQRSYEQYF
NA	15	TRBJ1-5	TRBV4-2	CASRISPTGDQPQHF
few	12	TRBJ2-2	TRBV10-1	CASRQGTGELFF
NA	14	TRBJ1-2	TRBV28	CASSQDILFYGYTF
few	13	TRBJ1-2	TRBV7-6	CASTKQGGYGYTF
NA	15	TRBJ2-5	TRBV6-5	CASSYVRRGGETQYF
NA	11	TRBJ1-2	TRBV6-1	CASSPSRGYTF
NA	15	TRBJ1-1	TRBV15	CATSRDSSGGTEAFF
NA	13	TRBJ2-5	TRBV27	CASRTARKETQYF